This T cell receptor beta chain was retrieved from a study of cytomegalovirus exposure and HLA in healthy donors. About the study: An earlier analysis identified approximately 120 million unique TCR beta sequences in some 180 million T cells. The study's findings and limits: In most subjects, TCR beta sequences reportedly gave accurate predictions of HLA-A and HLA-B alleles. Most TCR sequences showed up rarely, but some public TCRs showed up in many donors.

In regard to this clone: As yet, its antigen is unknown.

The PCR was carried out with 60 Vbeta primers and 13 Jbeta primers. TCRdb keeps only in-frame clones here, not all; method: immunoSEQ multiplex PCR. The data show about 88,000 clones, and the top ten clones hold less than 7%. The material sequenced was PBMCs. This TCR derives from a girl aged 5-17 years in good health and CMV-seropositive.

CDR3 residues: CASSLEQIQGNQPQHF. CDR3 DNA: TGTGCCAGCAGCTTGGAACAGATACAGGGCAATCAGCCCCAGCATTTT. The chain carries TRBV5-5 and TRBJ1-5; D might be TRBD1 (5 bases). Deletions cut 0 bases from V and 2 bases from J, with 12 bases between. This CDR3 spans 16 amino acids. In germline, CDR1 is SGHKS, CDR2 YYEKEE (reference sequence).